These 14 T cell receptor beta chains came from one sample sequenced in a study of IL-17A CD8 T cells in psoriatic arthritis synovium. After roughly 1.6 hours of PMA and ionomycin stimulation, cells were labeled by IL-17A and IFNgamma secretion assays. Actively inflamed joints of psoriatic arthritis patients supplied the aspirated synovial fluid. TCRdb's table, derived via immunoSEQ multiplex PCR, lists solely in-frame clones and lacks some. Here the sample spans 450 to 650 clones, around 67% being singletons. Sequences were obtained from IL-17A+ (IFN-gamma+/-) memory CD8+ T cells from synovial fluid. Subset given: IL-17A+IFNgamma+/- memory CD8+ (Tc17) cells. All receptors derive from a human donor with psoriatic arthritis.

V usage is TRBV27 and J usage is TRBJ2-7, with D perhaps being TRBD1 or TRBD2 (6 bases each). V lost 2 bases and J lost 5, with 13 bases in between. The CDR3 totals 14 residues. Germline V lookup: CDR1 MNHEY, CDR2 SMNVEV (reference sequence). In nucleotides, the CDR3 is TGTGCCAGCAGTTTAGTGGGGGGCCGCCACGAGCAGTACTTC. The encoded protein is CASSLVGGRHEQYF.

This clone was recorded only once. The chain employs TRBV27 and TRBJ2-7, with 10 bases that match TRBD1. Per the germline V gene, CDR1 is MNHEY and CDR2 is SMNVEV (reference sequence). J was trimmed by 5 bases and V by 6 bases; bases with no gene match: 10. The CDR3 totals 15 residues. The CDR3 region has the DNA TGTGCCAGCAGACCTCCGGGACAGGGGTCCCACGAGCAGTACTTC. It codes for CASRPPGQGSHEQYF.

CDR3 sequence reads: CASSVGLEQYF. The DNA of the CDR3 is TGTGCCAGCTCAGTAGGCCTCGAGCAGTACTTC. This chain joins TRBV7-9 and TRBJ2-7; D gene unclear. Germline V gene data show CDR1 as SEHNR and CDR2 as FQNEAQ (reference sequence). The V end lost 8 bases, the J end lost 6 bases, and 11 bases lay between the germline ends. The CDR3 has 11 amino acids.

The V call is TRBV10-3, the J call TRBJ2-3, with 7 positions matching TRBD1. Germline V gives CDR1 ENHRY, CDR2 SYGVKD. V shed 8 bases, J shed 0 bases, and the junction held 5 bases outside the gene matches. This CDR3 comprises 14 residues. The CDR3 DNA follows: TGTGCCATCTGGGACAGCCGGAGCACAGATACGCAGTATTTT. The encoded protein is CAIWDSRSTDTQYF.

The rearrangement uses TRBV2 and TRBJ2-7; 8 positions agree with TRBD2. Per germline, CDR1 SNHLY and CDR2 FYNNEI. Unmatched junction bases numbered 3, after V lost 8 bases and J lost 0 bases. CDR3 length: 13 amino acids. The chain's CDR3 is CASGSGDSYEQYF. Here the CDR3 DNA reads TGTGCCAGCGGTAGCGGGGACTCCTACGAGCAGTACTTC. Supplemented by reference TRBV2 and TRBJ2-7, the full variable domain reads EPEVTQTPSHQVTQMGQEVILRCVPISNHLYFYWYRQILGQKVEFLVSFYNNEISEKSEIFDDQFSVERPDGSNFTLKIRSTKLEDSAMYFCASGSGDSYEQYFGPGTRLTVT.

The J gene is TRBJ1-2, the V gene TRBV11-2; TRBD1 matches at 8 bases. This CDR3 is built from 13 residues. With 1 base clipped from V and 6 bases from J, the junction kept 1 base outside the gene matches. Germline V gives CDR1 SGHAT, CDR2 FQNNGV. CDR3 protein: CASSLGTGHGYTF. As DNA, the CDR3 is TGTGCCAGCAGCTTAGGGACAGGGCATGGCTACACCTTC.

The chain couples TRBV13 to TRBJ2-3, with 7 positions matching TRBD2. From germline, CDR1 is PRHDT and CDR2 FYEKMQ (reference sequence). The junction had 10 bases not matched to a gene; V was cut back by 1 base and J by 3 bases. The CDR3 runs 17 residues. The CDR3 nucleotides read TGTGCCAGCAGCTTAGCTTCGTGGGAGGGCCAGACAGATACGCAGTATTTT. Protein: CASSLASWEGQTDTQYF.

The CDR3 region has the DNA TGTGCCAGCAGTGGGACTAGCGGGGCAGATACGCAGTATTTT. Residues: CASSGTSGADTQYF. This sequence joins TRBV6-4 and TRBJ2-3, with 12 nucleotides matching TRBD2. With 4 bases clipped from V and 4 bases from J, the junction kept 0 bases outside the gene matches. Looked up from germline, CDR1 is MRHNA and CDR2 is SNTAGT. The CDR3 loop spans 14 amino acids.

The chain uses TRBV9 and TRBJ2-3, with D maybe TRBD1 (6 bases). Germline V CDR1 and CDR2: SGDLS, YYNGEE. Deletions cut 0 bases from V and 1 base from J, with 15 bases between. CDR3 length: 17 residues. Written as DNA, the CDR3 is TGTGCCAGCAGCGTAGGGGCCCTGGGGGCGGGCACAGATACGCAGTATTTT. Protein product: CASSVGALGAGTDTQYF.

The chain joins TRBV11-1 to TRBJ2-5; 8 nucleotides line up with TRBD2. The trim removed 2 bases at V and 4 bases at J, leaving 15 bases unmatched. The CDR3 contains 18 residues. Germline V CDR1 and CDR2: SGHAT, FQDESV (reference sequence). CDR3 loop: CASSLIQPSGLSGETQYF. The CDR3 bases are TGTGCCAGCAGCTTAATTCAACCTAGCGGGCTTTCGGGAGAGACCCAGTACTTC.

The V gene is TRBV27, the J gene TRBJ1-4; maybe TRBD1 (5 bases). The CDR3 loop spans 14 amino acids. Germline CDR1 and CDR2: MNHEY and SMNVEV (reference sequence). Trimming stripped 3 bases from V and 8 bases from J, with 13 bases between. CDR3 region: CASSFVGHREKLFF. The CDR3 DNA follows: TGTGCCAGCAGTTTTGTGGGGCACCGAGAAAAACTGTTTTTT.

The chain recombines TRBV19 with TRBJ1-3, with D tentatively TRBD1 (6 bases). CDR1 is LNHDA, CDR2 SQIVND, per germline (reference sequence). Between the trimmed V and J ends, which lost 4 bases and 7 bases, there was a span of 11 bases. This CDR3 is built from 13 residues. CDR3 DNA sequence: TGTGCCAGTAGTAGGGGGCCCCGGAACACCATATATTTT. Translating it yields CASSRGPRNTIYF.

This rearrangement joins TRBV14 to TRBJ1-5; no definite D call. The CDR3 is 13 residues long. Deletions cut 2 bases from V and 4 bases from J, with 6 bases between. Germline values: CDR1 SGHDN, CDR2 FVKESK. In DNA form, the CDR3 reads TGTGCCAGCAGCCAATTTCAGAATCAGCCCCAGCATTTT. Its protein product is CASSQFQNQPQHF.

This clone showed up just a few times. The chain couples TRBV2 to TRBJ2-7; 11 bases line up with TRBD2. After removal of 8 bases from V and 0 bases from J, the junction contained 6 bases not matched to a gene. This CDR3 has 15 amino acids. The germline V gene has CDR1 SNHLY and CDR2 FYNNEI. CDR3 coding DNA: TGTGCCAGCGCCGCAACTAGCGGGAGCTCCTACGAGCAGTACTTC. This encodes CASAATSGSSYEQYF.